The clone carrying this T cell receptor beta chain turned up a few times. Its antigen is not identified. It was RNA transcripts that yielded the amplified TCR beta CDR3 regions. HTBI primers were employed in a first-round RT-PCR of the TCR CDR3. TCRdb processed the multiplex PCR reads anew with MiXCR; each CDR3 protein has one entry. This table holds around 580,000 distinct CDR3 sequences, around 46% found once. This entry is derived from a study of T cells in Graves' hyperthyroidism and ophthalmopathy. Stable Graves' hyperthyroidism denoted no ophthalmopathy progression over 18 months. Notes on the study in general: Appearing also in blood were most of the thyroid clonotypes expanded above 0.001.

The V gene's germline CDR1 is DFQATT and CDR2 SNEGSKA (reference sequence). This CDR3 is 13 amino acids long. With 2 bases removed from V and 3 bases from J, the gap between germline ends came to 11 bases. The chain links TRBV20-1 to TRBJ2-7, with D perhaps matching TRBD1 (6 bases). Sequencing was performed on peripheral blood or thyroid tissue (not recorded which). This clonotype was obtained from a woman aged 18-29 years with Graves' hyperthyroidism. The CDR3 spells CSARRDRIYEQYF. DNA of the CDR3: TGCAGTGCTAGAAGAGACAGGATCTACGAGCAGTACTTC.